The clone carrying this TCR beta chain was seen ten or more times. No antigen is known for it. The data stem from a study of T cells in Graves' hyperthyroidism and ophthalmopathy. Study at large: Blood was drawn when the patient was first diagnosed and still untreated.

Whole-study findings and limits: Expanded thyroid clonotypes (above 0.001) were mostly also found in blood.

Researchers amplified the TCR beta CDR3 regions from RNA transcripts. An initial round of RT-PCR targeting the TCR CDR3 relied on the HTBI primer set. TCRdb re-derived calls from the multiplex PCR reads in MiXCR, one entry per CDR3 protein. The repertoire holds some 500,000 distinct CDR3 sequences, roughly an eighth seen once, with around 17% in the top ten. Hyperthyroidism had been newly diagnosed in patients aged 18 to 65, and its duration was under 2 months. The CDR3 length is 15 residues. The ends were cut back, 0 bases at V and 2 bases at J, with 10 bases in the middle. The germline V gene encodes CDR1 LGHDT and CDR2 YNNKEL (reference sequence).

The chain uses TRBV3-1 and TRBJ2-5; D possibly corresponds to TRBD1 (6 bases). The sample consisted of blood. This TCR came from a woman between 18 and 30 years old with Graves' hyperthyroidism. The CDR3 loop reads CASSQDHQGQETQYF. The CDR3 DNA follows: TGTGCCAGCAGCCAAGACCATCAGGGGCAAGAGACCCAGTACTTC.